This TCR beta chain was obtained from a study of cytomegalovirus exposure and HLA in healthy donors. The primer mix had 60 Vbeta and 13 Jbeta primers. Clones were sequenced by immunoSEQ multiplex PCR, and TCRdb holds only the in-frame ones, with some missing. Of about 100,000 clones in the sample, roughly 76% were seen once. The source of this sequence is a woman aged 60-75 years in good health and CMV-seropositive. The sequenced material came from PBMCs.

The CDR3 reads CASSPPGLADEQFF. The CDR3 DNA reads TGCGCCAGCAGTCCACCGGGACTAGCCGATGAGCAGTTCTTC. The gene calls are TRBV10-2 and TRBJ2-1; TRBD2 agrees at 9 bases. The V and J ends lost 5 bases and 8 bases, in that order; junction bases with no gene match: 7. CDR1 WSHSY and CDR2 SAAADI come from the germline V gene. The CDR3 sequence is 14 residues long.